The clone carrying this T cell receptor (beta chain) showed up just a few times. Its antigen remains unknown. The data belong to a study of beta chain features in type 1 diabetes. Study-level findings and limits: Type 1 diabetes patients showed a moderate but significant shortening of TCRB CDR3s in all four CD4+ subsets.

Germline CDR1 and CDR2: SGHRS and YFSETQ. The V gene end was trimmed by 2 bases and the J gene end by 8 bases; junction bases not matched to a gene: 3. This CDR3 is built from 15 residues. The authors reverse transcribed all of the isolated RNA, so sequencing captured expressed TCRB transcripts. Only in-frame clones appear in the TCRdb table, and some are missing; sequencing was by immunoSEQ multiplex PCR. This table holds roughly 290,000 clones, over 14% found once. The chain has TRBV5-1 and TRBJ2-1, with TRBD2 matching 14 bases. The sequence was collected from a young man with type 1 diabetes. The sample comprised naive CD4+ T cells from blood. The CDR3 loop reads CASSFGTSGSHEQFF. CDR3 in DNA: TGCGCCAGCAGCTTCGGGACTAGCGGGAGTCATGAGCAGTTCTTC.